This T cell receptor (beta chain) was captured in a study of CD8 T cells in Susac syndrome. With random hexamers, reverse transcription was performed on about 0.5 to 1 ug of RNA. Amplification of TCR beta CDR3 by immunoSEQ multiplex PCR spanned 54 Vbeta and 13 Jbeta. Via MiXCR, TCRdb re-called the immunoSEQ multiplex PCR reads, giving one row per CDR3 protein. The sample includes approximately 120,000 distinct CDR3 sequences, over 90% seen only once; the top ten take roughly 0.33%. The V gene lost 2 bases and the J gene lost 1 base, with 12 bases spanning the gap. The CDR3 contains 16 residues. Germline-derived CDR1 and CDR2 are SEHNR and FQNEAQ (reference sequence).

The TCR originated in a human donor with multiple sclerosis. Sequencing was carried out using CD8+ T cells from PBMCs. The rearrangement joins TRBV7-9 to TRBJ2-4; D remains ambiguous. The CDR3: CASSLPPRLAKNIQYF. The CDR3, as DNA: TGTGCCAGCAGCTTACCCCCCCGGCTGGCCAAAAACATTCAGTACTTC. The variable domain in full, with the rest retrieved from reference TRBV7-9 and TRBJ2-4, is DTGVSQNPRHKITKRGQNVTFRCDPISEHNRLYWYRQTLGQGPEFLTYFQNEAQLEKSRLLSDRFSAERPKGSFSTLEIQRTEQGDSAMYLCASSLPPRLAKNIQYFGAGTRLSVL.